These 2 T cell receptor beta chains were all obtained from the same sample, sequenced in a study of human T cells and chemical hapten exposure. Time point of the sample: healthy volunteer bleed at 6 weeks. Whole blood that had not been fractionated was the source of extracted total RNA. In TCRdb, the RACE reads were re-called with MiXCR into one record per CDR3 protein. The table records 65,000 to 95,000 distinct CDR3 sequences, approximately 8.6% of them present only once. Sequenced: whole blood. These receptors were taken from a female donor in good health. Some clones in this sample may be carry-over from other donors' samples.

This clonotype was counted a few times. The CDR3 spells CASSQRVGDSPLHF. The CDR3, as DNA: TGTGCCAGCAGCCAAAGAGTCGGGGATTCACCCCTCCACTTT. This rearrangement joins TRBV3-1 to TRBJ1-6; D is unclear. The ends were cut back, 2 bases at V and 8 bases at J, with 10 bases in the middle. The germline gives CDR1 LGHDT, CDR2 YNNKEL (reference sequence). CDR3 length: 14 amino acids.

This clonotype has at least ten counts. This chain connects TRBV2 to TRBJ2-3; TRBD1 aligns across 7 bases. CDR1 and CDR2 (germline): SNHLY, FYNNEI. The CDR3 has 12 residues. J was trimmed by 4 bases and V by 8 bases; bases with no gene match: 3. CDR3 nucleotide sequence: TGTGCCAGCCGACAGGGAGCAGATACGCAGTATTTT. Its translation: CASRQGADTQYF.